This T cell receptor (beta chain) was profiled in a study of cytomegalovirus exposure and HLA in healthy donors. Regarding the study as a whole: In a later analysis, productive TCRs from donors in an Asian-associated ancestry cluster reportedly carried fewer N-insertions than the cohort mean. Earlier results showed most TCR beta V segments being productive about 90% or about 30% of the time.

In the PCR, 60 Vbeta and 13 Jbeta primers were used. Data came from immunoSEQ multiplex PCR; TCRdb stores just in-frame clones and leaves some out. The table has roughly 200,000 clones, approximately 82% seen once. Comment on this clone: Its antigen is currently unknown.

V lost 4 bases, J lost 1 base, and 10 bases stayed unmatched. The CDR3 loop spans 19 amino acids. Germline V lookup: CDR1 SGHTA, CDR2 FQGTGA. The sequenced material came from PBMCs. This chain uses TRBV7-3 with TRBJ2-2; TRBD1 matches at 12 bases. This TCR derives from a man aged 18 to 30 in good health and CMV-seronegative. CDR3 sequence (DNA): TGTGCCAGCAGCTCAAGGGACAGGGGGCTATTATTGAACACCGGGGAGCTGTTTTTT. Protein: CASSSRDRGLLLNTGELFF.